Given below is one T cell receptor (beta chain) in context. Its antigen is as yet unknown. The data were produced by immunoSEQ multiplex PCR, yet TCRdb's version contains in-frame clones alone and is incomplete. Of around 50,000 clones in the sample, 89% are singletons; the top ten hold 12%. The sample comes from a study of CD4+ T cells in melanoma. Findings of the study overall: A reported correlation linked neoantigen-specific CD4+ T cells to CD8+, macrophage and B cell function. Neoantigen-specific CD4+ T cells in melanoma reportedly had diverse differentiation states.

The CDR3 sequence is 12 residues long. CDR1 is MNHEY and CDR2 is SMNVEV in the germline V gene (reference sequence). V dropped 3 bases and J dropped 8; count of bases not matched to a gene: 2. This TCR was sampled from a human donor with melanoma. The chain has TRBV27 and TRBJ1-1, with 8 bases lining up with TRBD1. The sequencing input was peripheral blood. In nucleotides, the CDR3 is TGTGCCAGCAGTTTCACAGGGGGGGAAGCTTTCTTT. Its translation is CASSFTGGEAFF.